A selection of T cell receptor beta chains follows, all from one sample in a study of early T cells in non-severe SARS-CoV-2 infection. TCRdb re-called the 5' RACE reads with MiXCR, one entry per CDR3 protein. The data contain approximately 120,000 distinct CDR3 sequences, about 15% of them seen just once; the ten biggest clones take up 21%. The sequencing input was whole blood. The receptors were gathered from an adult who was a healthcare worker with PCR-confirmed SARS-CoV-2 infection or an uninfected control (not recorded which). CDR3s include the opening cysteine and the closing phenylalanine or tryptophan. The D gene is left open where the match is weak. Some rows mark clone size as missing; the rest say once, few, many or name a class of expanded clone.

d_call cdr3_length j_call clone_size v_call cdr3_nt cdr3_aa
NA 11 TRBJ2-1 few TRBV20-1 TGCAGTGCGCGGGGCGGCAATGAGCAGTTCTTC CSARGGNEQFF
NA 14 TRBJ1-1 NA TRBV11-2 TGTGCCAGCAGCTTAACCGATATGGACACTGAAGCTTTCTTT CASSLTDMDTEAFF
NA 10 TRBJ1-1 NA TRBV21-1 TGTGCCAGCCGGTCAAGGAAGGCTTTCTTT CASRSRKAFF
NA 12 TRBJ2-5 NA TRBV12-5 TGTGCTAGTGGTTTGTCTCTAGAGACCCAGTACTTC CASGLSLETQYF
TRBD1 16 TRBJ1-2 NA TRBV27 TGTGCCAGCAGCCCCTCCGACAGGGTTCCGATGGAAGGCTACACCTTC CASSPSDRVPMEGYTF
NA 16 TRBJ2-1 few TRBV7-2 TGTGCCAGCAGCTTAGGAGGAACAGGTCCCGCCAATGAGCAGTTCTTC CASSLGGTGPANEQFF
NA 15 TRBJ2-5 NA TRBV7-6 TGTGCCAGCAGCTTACATGTTTCAGGGGAAGAGACCCAGTACTTC CASSLHVSGEETQYF
NA 13 TRBJ2-6 medium-sized TRBV7-2 TGTGCCAGCAGGGAGTCTGGGGCCAACGTCCTGACTTTC CASRESGANVLTF
NA 15 TRBJ2-1 NA TRBV5-1 TGCGCCAGCAGCTCGGAGGCCCTCTCCTACAATGAGCAGTTCTTC CASSSEALSYNEQFF
NA 12 TRBJ2-1 few TRBV10-1 TGCGCCAGCAGCCCGGGGCGGAATGAGCAGTTCTTC CASSPGRNEQFF
NA 14 TRBJ2-1 few TRBV28 TGTGCCAGCAGTTACCCCGGGGGCTACAATGAGCAGTTCTTC CASSYPGGYNEQFF
NA 14 TRBJ2-7 NA TRBV14 TGTGCCAGCAGCCAAGAAGCGGGCTCCTACGAGCAGTACTTC CASSQEAGSYEQYF
NA 16 TRBJ2-2 few TRBV7-9 TGTGCCAGCAGCCGTTTGGGCCAAGCAGGTACCGGGGAGCTGTTTTTT CASSRLGQAGTGELFF
NA 13 TRBJ2-7 NA TRBV15 TGTGCCACCAGCAGACAGGAGTCCTACGAGCAGTACTTC CATSRQESYEQYF
NA 11 TRBJ2-7 few TRBV1 TGCACCAGGACTAGCGTCGACGAGCAGTACTTC CTRTSVDEQYF
TRBD1 15 TRBJ1-4 NA TRBV20-1 TGCAGTGCTCCACCAGGGGGCGCATCTAATGAAAAACTGTTTTTT CSAPPGGASNEKLFF
NA 15 TRBJ2-3 NA TRBV10-3 TGTGCCATCAAGTCCAGGGAGGTAGCGGCAGATACGCAGTATTTT CAIKSREVAADTQYF
NA 14 TRBJ2-7 few TRBV3-1 TGTGCCAGCAGCCAGCTCAGGGGTTCCTACGAGCAGTACTTC CASSQLRGSYEQYF